A selection of T cell receptor beta chains follows, all from one sample in a study of cytomegalovirus exposure and HLA in healthy donors. Profiling relied on immunoSEQ multiplex PCR, and the TCRdb table lists in-frame clones only, not all of them. The data hold about 140,000 clones, with approximately 85% observed a single time. The sequenced sample consisted of PBMCs. The receptor source for this set is a woman aged 45-59 years in good health and CMV-seropositive. The CDR3 runs from the conserved cysteine through the conserved F or W. Fields, in order: V gene, D gene, J gene, clone size, CDR3 DNA, CDR3 protein. D genes are given only for firm matches. Clone size is not always given. Where it is, it says once, few, many or a class for expanded clones.

V: TRBV15
D: TRBD2
J: TRBJ2-7
size: -
DNA: TGTGCCACCAGCACCAGACACGGACTAGCCTCCTACGAGCAGTACTTC
CDR3: CATSTRHGLASYEQYF

V: TRBV29-1
D: TRBD1
J: TRBJ1-2
size: -
DNA: TGCAGCGTCGTGGGACAGTATGGCTACACCTTC
CDR3: CSVVGQYGYTF

V: TRBV6-5
D: -
J: TRBJ1-3
size: -
DNA: TGTGCCAGCAGTGCGACAGTGGCTGGAAACACCATATATTTT
CDR3: CASSATVAGNTIYF

V: TRBV4-3
D: -
J: TRBJ2-7
size: -
DNA: TGCGCCAGCAGCCAAGAAATGGCTCTTTACTACGAGCAGTACTTC
CDR3: CASSQEMALYYEQYF

V: TRBV6-6
D: -
J: TRBJ1-5
size: -
DNA: TGTGCCAGCAGTTATGGTTGGCAGGGGCGGAATCAGCCCCAGCATTTT
CDR3: CASSYGWQGRNQPQHF

V: TRBV2
D: -
J: TRBJ1-2
size: -
DNA: TGTGCCAGCAGTGAAATGGGTGAGGATGGCTACACCTTC
CDR3: CASSEMGEDGYTF

V: TRBV19
D: TRBD1
J: TRBJ1-2
size: few
DNA: TGTGCCAGTACTCCCACGGACAGGGGGCCTGGCTACACCTTC
CDR3: CASTPTDRGPGYTF

V: TRBV28
D: -
J: TRBJ1-2
size: -
DNA: TGTGCCAGCAGTGTAATGGACAGTTACTATGGCTACACCTTC
CDR3: CASSVMDSYYGYTF

V: TRBV2
D: TRBD1
J: TRBJ1-6
size: few
DNA: TGTGCCAGTGCGGGACAGGGCGGTGAGTCACCCCTCCACTTT
CDR3: CASAGQGGESPLHF

V: TRBV5-1
D: -
J: TRBJ2-7
size: -
DNA: TGCGCCAGCAGCTCTGAGACTAGATTCTACGAGCAGTACTTC
CDR3: CASSSETRFYEQYF

V: TRBV27
D: -
J: TRBJ2-7
size: -
DNA: TGTGCCAGCAGCCCTCTTGGAGGGCGCGACGAGCAGTACTTC
CDR3: CASSPLGGRDEQYF

V: TRBV4-2
D: -
J: TRBJ2-2
size: -
DNA: TGTGCCAGCAGCCTTAGCCTCGGGGAGCTGTTTTTT
CDR3: CASSLSLGELFF

V: TRBV7-2
D: -
J: TRBJ1-5
size: -
DNA: TGTGCCAGCAGCTTCCAGGGTCCTCATCAGCCCCAGCATTTT
CDR3: CASSFQGPHQPQHF

V: TRBV27
D: TRBD2
J: TRBJ2-7
size: -
DNA: TGTGCCAGCAGTTTAAAAATGCGGGGGTGGTACGAGCAGTACTTC
CDR3: CASSLKMRGWYEQYF

V: TRBV10-3
D: -
J: TRBJ2-2
size: -
DNA: TGTGCCATCATGATTCGGGGGAGCGGGGAGCTGTTTTTT
CDR3: CAIMIRGSGELFF

V: TRBV10-2
D: -
J: TRBJ2-7
size: -
DNA: TGCGCCAGCAGTGAGTTACAGGGTTGGGACTACGAGCAGTACTTC
CDR3: CASSELQGWDYEQYF

V: TRBV27
D: TRBD1
J: TRBJ1-5
size: -
DNA: TGTGCCAGCAGGACAATAAACAGGGGAAATCAGCCCCAGCATTTT
CDR3: CASRTINRGNQPQHF

V: TRBV7-8
D: TRBD1
J: TRBJ2-1
size: -
DNA: TGTGCCAGCAGCTTAGCGGGGACAGGGCACAATGAGCAGTTCTTC
CDR3: CASSLAGTGHNEQFF

V: TRBV7-3
D: -
J: TRBJ2-1
size: -
DNA: TGTGCCAGCAGCCCGACTAGTTTCGATGAGCAGTTCTTC
CDR3: CASSPTSFDEQFF

V: TRBV27
D: -
J: TRBJ2-5
size: -
DNA: TGTGCCACCTCAACTCGGGAGACCCAGTACTTC
CDR3: CATSTRETQYF

V: TRBV18
D: TRBD1
J: TRBJ2-1
size: -
DNA: TGTGCCAGCTCACCGAACAGGGGCACCAATGAGCAGTTCTTC
CDR3: CASSPNRGTNEQFF

V: TRBV5-1
D: TRBD1
J: TRBJ2-1
size: -
DNA: TGCGCCAGCAGCTTTCGAGACAGGGGTTCGAATGAGCAGTTCTTC
CDR3: CASSFRDRGSNEQFF

V: TRBV25-1
D: -
J: TRBJ1-2
size: -
DNA: TGTGCCAGCAGTGAAGGGGGGAGGGTACGTCGCTATGGCTACACCTTC
CDR3: CASSEGGRVRRYGYTF

V: TRBV11-3
D: -
J: TRBJ1-1
size: -
DNA: TGTGCCAGCAGCTCAGGGTACACTGAAGCTTTCTTT
CDR3: CASSSGYTEAFF

V: TRBV5-1
D: -
J: TRBJ2-1
size: -
DNA: TGCGCCAGCAGCTTGGATCACAGAAACAATGAGCAGTTCTTC
CDR3: CASSLDHRNNEQFF

V: TRBV11-3
D: TRBD2
J: TRBJ2-1
size: -
DNA: TGTGCCAGCAGCCCCCCTGGGACTAGCGGGACCTCCTACAATGAGCAGTTCTTC
CDR3: CASSPPGTSGTSYNEQFF

V: TRBV7-9
D: -
J: TRBJ2-1
size: -
DNA: TGTGCCAGCAGTCACAGGGCAGGGGAGCAGTTCTTC
CDR3: CASSHRAGEQFF

V: TRBV19
D: TRBD2
J: TRBJ2-1
size: -
DNA: TGTGCCAGTAGTGGGAGGACTAGCGGGAGTCACAATGAGCAGTTCTTC
CDR3: CASSGRTSGSHNEQFF

V: TRBV7-9
D: -
J: TRBJ1-3
size: -
DNA: TGTGCCAGCAGCCGGGGACAAGGAAACACCATATATTTT
CDR3: CASSRGQGNTIYF

V: TRBV20-1
D: -
J: TRBJ1-5
size: -
DNA: TGCAGTGCTAGAGGAAGACAGGCCCAGCATTTT
CDR3: CSARGRQAQHF

V: TRBV5-1
D: TRBD1
J: TRBJ1-1
size: few
DNA: TGCGCCAGCAGCACCGAGGGGGCTACGAACACTGAAGCTTTCTTT
CDR3: CASSTEGATNTEAFF

V: TRBV7-9
D: -
J: TRBJ2-1
size: -
DNA: TGTGCCAGCAGCCCCCAGCCTTTGGGTAGCTCGGGGAATGAGCAGTTCTTC
CDR3: CASSPQPLGSSGNEQFF

V: TRBV15
D: TRBD2
J: TRBJ2-1
size: -
DNA: TGTGCCACCAGCTGGCGACTAGCGGGAGGGAGCTCCTACAATGAGCAGTTCTTC
CDR3: CATSWRLAGGSSYNEQFF

V: TRBV6-5
D: -
J: TRBJ1-1
size: -
DNA: TGTGCCAGCAGTTACTCGCAGGCTACTGAAGCTTTCTTT
CDR3: CASSYSQATEAFF

V: TRBV2
D: -
J: TRBJ2-3
size: -
DNA: TGTGCCAGCAGTCTAGACCCGAACTTAAGCACAGATACGCAGTATTTT
CDR3: CASSLDPNLSTDTQYF

V: TRBV19
D: -
J: TRBJ1-1
size: once
DNA: TGTGCCAGTAGCTCAGGCAACATGAACACTGAAGCTTTCTTT
CDR3: CASSSGNMNTEAFF

V: TRBV2
D: -
J: TRBJ2-1
size: -
DNA: TGTGCCAGCAGTGAAGAGGAGAGCTCCTACAATGAGCAGTTCTTC
CDR3: CASSEEESSYNEQFF

V: TRBV30
D: TRBD2
J: TRBJ2-3
size: -
DNA: TGTGCCTGGACCCCGGGGGGGAGGACAGATACGCAGTATTTT
CDR3: CAWTPGGRTDTQYF

V: TRBV10-3
D: -
J: TRBJ2-3
size: many
DNA: TGTGCCATCAGTGAGGGAGCAAGTGGGAGCACAGATACGCAGTATTTT
CDR3: CAISEGASGSTDTQYF

V: TRBV28
D: -
J: TRBJ2-2
size: once
DNA: TGTGCCAGCAGTCCCCCCGACACCAATTCTGACACCGGGGAGCTGTTTTTT
CDR3: CASSPPDTNSDTGELFF

V: TRBV6-6
D: -
J: TRBJ1-1
size: few
DNA: TGTGCCAGCAGTTATGAGTTCGAAGCTTTCTTT
CDR3: CASSYEFEAFF

V: TRBV7-2
D: -
J: TRBJ1-1
size: -
DNA: TGTGCCAGCAGCTTGTGGGACTCCCTGAGGACTGAAGCTTTCTTT
CDR3: CASSLWDSLRTEAFF

V: TRBV30
D: -
J: TRBJ1-2
size: -
DNA: TGTGCCCGGGAACAGAACTATGGCTACACCTTC
CDR3: CAREQNYGYTF

V: TRBV27
D: -
J: TRBJ2-1
size: -
DNA: TGTGCCAGCAGTTCCTCTCTTAGCTCCTACAATGAGCAGTTCTTC
CDR3: CASSSSLSSYNEQFF

V: TRBV4-3
D: TRBD2
J: TRBJ2-7
size: -
DNA: TGCGCCAGCAGCCCCCAGCGGGGGCCCTACGAGCAGTACTTC
CDR3: CASSPQRGPYEQYF

V: TRBV7-3
D: -
J: TRBJ2-2
size: -
DNA: TGTGCCAGCAGCCGTCCAGGCGGGGAGCTGTTTTTT
CDR3: CASSRPGGELFF

V: TRBV12-5
D: -
J: TRBJ2-7
size: -
DNA: TGTGCTAGTGGCTCACCTGACACCTCCTACGAGCAGTACTTC
CDR3: CASGSPDTSYEQYF

V: TRBV18
D: -
J: TRBJ2-7
size: -
DNA: TGTGCCAGCTCACCCACAGGGGACTTCTACGAGCAGTACTTC
CDR3: CASSPTGDFYEQYF

V: TRBV5-5
D: TRBD1
J: TRBJ1-2
size: few
DNA: TGTGCCAGCAGTCGAGCCCCGGGACAGGCTCTCTATGGCTACACCTTC
CDR3: CASSRAPGQALYGYTF

V: TRBV7-9
D: TRBD2
J: TRBJ2-3
size: -
DNA: TGTGCCAGCAGCTTTCCAGACCCCGGGACTAGCAGCCGCACAGATACGCAGTATTTT
CDR3: CASSFPDPGTSSRTDTQYF

V: TRBV9
D: -
J: TRBJ1-6
size: -
DNA: TGTGCCAGCAGCGTAGGCGCGGGCAATTCACCCCTCCACTTT
CDR3: CASSVGAGNSPLHF

V: TRBV27
D: TRBD1
J: TRBJ1-6
size: -
DNA: TGTGCCAGCAGTTTGGGTGACAGGGATTCACCCCTCCACTTT
CDR3: CASSLGDRDSPLHF

V: TRBV5-5
D: TRBD1
J: TRBJ2-5
size: -
DNA: TGTGCCACGGGCGTGGGACAGTTTGACCAAGAGACCCAGTACTTC
CDR3: CATGVGQFDQETQYF